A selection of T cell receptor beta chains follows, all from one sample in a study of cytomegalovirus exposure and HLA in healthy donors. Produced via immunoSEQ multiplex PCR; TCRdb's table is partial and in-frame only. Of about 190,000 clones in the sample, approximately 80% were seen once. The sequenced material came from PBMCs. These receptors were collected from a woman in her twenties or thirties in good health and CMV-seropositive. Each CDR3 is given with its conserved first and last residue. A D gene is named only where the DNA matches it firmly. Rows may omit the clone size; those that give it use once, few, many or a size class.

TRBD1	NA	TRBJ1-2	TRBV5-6	CASSLNDLTGDYGYTF	TGTGCCAGCAGCTTAAACGATCTTACAGGGGACTATGGCTACACCTTC
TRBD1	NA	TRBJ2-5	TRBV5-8	CASSYIGQGTQTQYF	TGTGCCAGCAGCTATATAGGACAGGGAACGCAGACCCAGTACTTC
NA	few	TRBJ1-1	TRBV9	CASSVATKSTEAFF	TGTGCCAGCAGCGTAGCGACAAAATCCACTGAAGCTTTCTTT
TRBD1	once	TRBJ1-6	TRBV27	CASTQFSGTGMGNSPLHF	TGTGCCAGCACCCAATTCTCCGGGACAGGGATGGGTAATTCACCCCTCCACTTT
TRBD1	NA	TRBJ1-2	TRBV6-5	CASTQGFGYTF	TGTGCCAGCACACAGGGGTTTGGCTACACCTTC
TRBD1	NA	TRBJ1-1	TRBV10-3	CAISMGQGNTEAFF	TGTGCCATCAGTATGGGACAGGGGAACACTGAAGCTTTCTTT
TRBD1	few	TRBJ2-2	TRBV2	CASRKDTGTGVLGELFF	TGTGCCAGCAGGAAAGATACCGGGACAGGGGTTCTCGGGGAGCTGTTTTTT
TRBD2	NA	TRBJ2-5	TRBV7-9	CASSKIPSGGGQETQYF	TGTGCCAGCAGCAAAATTCCGAGCGGGGGGGGACAAGAGACCCAGTACTTC
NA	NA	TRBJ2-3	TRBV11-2	CASSLLGRGGDTQYF	TGTGCCAGCAGCTTACTGGGCAGAGGGGGAGATACGCAGTATTTT
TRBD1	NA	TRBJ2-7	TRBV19	CASRRTGTGSEQYF	TGTGCCAGTAGAAGGACCGGGACAGGGAGCGAGCAGTACTTC
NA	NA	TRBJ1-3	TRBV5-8	CASSLSRDSGNTIYF	TGTGCCAGCAGCTTATCGAGAGACTCTGGAAACACCATATATTTT
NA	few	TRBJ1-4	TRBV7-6	CASSLRRGDEKLFF	TGTGCCAGCAGCCTCCGGAGAGGCGATGAAAAACTGTTTTTT
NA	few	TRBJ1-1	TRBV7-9	CASPGTLGMNTEAFF	TGTGCCAGCCCCGGGACACTAGGCATGAACACTGAAGCTTTCTTT
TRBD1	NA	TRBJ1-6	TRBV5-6	CASSLEITGDSPLHF	TGTGCCAGCAGCTTGGAGATTACAGGGGATTCACCCCTCCACTTT
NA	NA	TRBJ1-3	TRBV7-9	CASSKGGTSGNTIYF	TGTGCCAGCAGTAAAGGGGGAACCTCTGGAAACACCATATATTTT
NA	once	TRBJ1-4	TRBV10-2	CASKQLEKLFF	TGCGCCAGCAAACAGCTTGAAAAACTGTTTTTT
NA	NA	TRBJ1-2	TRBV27	CASSSLSNYGYTF	TGTGCCAGCAGTTCTCTTTCCAACTATGGCTACACCTTC
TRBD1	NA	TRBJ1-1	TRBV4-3	CASSQDEGAEAFF	TGCGCCAGCAGCCAAGATGAGGGGGCCGAAGCTTTCTTT
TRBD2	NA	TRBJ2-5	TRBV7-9	CASSFLGVGGEETQYF	TGTGCCAGCAGCTTCCTGGGCGTGGGAGGGGAAGAGACCCAGTACTTC
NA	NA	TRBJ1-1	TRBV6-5	CASSYSRNTEAFF	TGTGCCAGCAGTTACTCCAGAAACACTGAAGCTTTCTTT
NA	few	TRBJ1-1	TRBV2	CASSEGQQMNTEAFF	TGTGCCAGCAGTGAGGGCCAGCAAATGAACACTGAAGCTTTCTTT
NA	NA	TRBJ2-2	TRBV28	CASSYGSGELFF	TGTGCCAGCAGTTACGGGTCCGGGGAGCTGTTTTTT
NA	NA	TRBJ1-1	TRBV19	CASSMRQNTEAFF	TGTGCCAGTAGTATGAGGCAGAACACTGAAGCTTTCTTT
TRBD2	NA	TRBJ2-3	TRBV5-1	CASSLGLAGGPIGDTQYF	TGCGCCAGCAGCTTGGGACTAGCGGGGGGGCCGATCGGAGATACGCAGTATTTT
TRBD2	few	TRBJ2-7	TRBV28	CASSFISGRAYEQYF	TGTGCCAGCAGTTTCATTAGCGGGAGGGCCTACGAGCAGTACTTC
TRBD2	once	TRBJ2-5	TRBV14	CASSLRTSGGETQYF	TGTGCCAGCAGCCTTCGGACTAGCGGGGGAGAGACCCAGTACTTC
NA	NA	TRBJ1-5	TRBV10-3	CAISEGGNNQPQHF	TGTGCCATCAGTGAGGGGGGGAACAATCAGCCCCAGCATTTT
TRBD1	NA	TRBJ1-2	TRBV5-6	CASSLNERDRVSNYGYTF	TGTGCCAGCAGCTTGAACGAGCGGGACAGGGTTTCCAACTATGGCTACACCTTC
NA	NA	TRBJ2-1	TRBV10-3	CAIYRAWRGDRSDEQFF	TGTGCCATCTATAGAGCGTGGCGAGGAGACAGGAGCGATGAGCAGTTCTTC
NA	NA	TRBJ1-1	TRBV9	CASSVNSGLNTEAFF	TGTGCCAGCAGCGTAAATTCTGGGCTGAACACTGAAGCTTTCTTT
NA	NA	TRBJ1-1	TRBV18	CASSRPQGEAFF	TGTGCCAGCTCACGTCCCCAGGGGGAAGCTTTCTTT
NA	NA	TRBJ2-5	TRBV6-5	CASLSAGIGTQYF	TGTGCCAGCCTTTCCGCGGGAATCGGGACCCAGTACTTC
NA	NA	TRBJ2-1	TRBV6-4	CASSDGAEQFF	TGTGCCAGCAGTGACGGGGCTGAGCAGTTCTTC
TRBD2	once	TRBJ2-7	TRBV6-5	CASSPRAGGNYEQYF	TGTGCCAGCAGTCCCCGTGCGGGGGGAAACTACGAGCAGTACTTC
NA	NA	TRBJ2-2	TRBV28	CASSSSGELFF	TGTGCCAGCAGTTCCTCCGGGGAGCTGTTTTTT
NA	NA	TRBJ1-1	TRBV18	CASSPEDTRLTEAFF	TGTGCCAGCTCACCCGAGGACACCCGACTTACTGAAGCTTTCTTT
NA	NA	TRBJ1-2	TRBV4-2	CASSQDSLAGGYTF	TGTGCCAGCAGCCAAGATTCTTTAGCCGGGGGCTACACCTTC
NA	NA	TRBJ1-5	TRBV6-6	CASTTGPRDSQPQHF	TGTGCCAGCACCACAGGGCCGCGCGATTCTCAGCCCCAGCATTTT
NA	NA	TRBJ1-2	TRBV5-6	CASSFGPQEGGYTF	TGTGCCAGCAGCTTTGGGCCCCAGGAGGGTGGCTACACCTTC
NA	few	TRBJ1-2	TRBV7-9	CASSHKDSSYGYTF	TGTGCCAGCAGCCACAAGGACAGTTCCTATGGCTACACCTTC
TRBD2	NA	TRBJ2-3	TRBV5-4	CASSFSGGAYTQYF	TGTGCCAGCAGCTTCAGCGGGGGGGCATATACGCAGTATTTT
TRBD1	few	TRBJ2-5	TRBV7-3	CASSSSGTGGETQYF	TGTGCCAGCAGCTCCTCCGGGACAGGGGGGGAGACCCAGTACTTC
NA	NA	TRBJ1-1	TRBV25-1	CASSESFGGYSEAFF	TGTGCCAGCAGTGAATCGTTTGGGGGGTATTCTGAAGCTTTCTTT